This T cell receptor beta chain stems from a study of shared clonotypes between healthy human individuals. Study-wide points: With a few donors compared, 4% to 5% of naive CD4 clonotypes were shared.

An approximately 210 ng quantity of DNA, tens of thousands of T cell genomes, went into the sorted-subset replicate PCRs. Generated by immunoSEQ multiplex PCR, the TCRdb table keeps only in-frame clones and is missing some. The sample lists roughly 2.2 million clones; under 95% were seen once. Of note for this clone: What it binds is unknown.

The TCR was taken from a man between 18 and 35 years old in good health. Some clones in this sample may be carry-over from other donors' samples. Sequenced material: naive CD4+ T cells from PBMCs. Noted subset: CD45RA+ positively selected.

The chain's CDR3 is CAWSPRQVGGHTF. DNA for the CDR3: TGTGCCTGGAGTCCTCGACAGGTTGGCGGCCACACCTTC. The V call is TRBV30, the J call TRBJ1-2, with D tentatively TRBD1 (6 bases). Germline V gene sequence: CDR1 GTSNPN, CDR2 SVGIG (reference sequence). V was shortened by 2 bases and J by 12 bases, with 19 bases between the two germline ends. The CDR3 is 13 residues long. Full variable domain (missing parts from reference TRBV30 and TRBJ1-2): SQTIHQWPATLVQPVGSPLSLECTVEGTSNPNLYWYRQAAGRGLQLLFYSVGIGQISSEVPQNLSASRPQDRQFILSSKKLLLSDSGFYLCAWSPRQVGGHTFGSGTRLTVV.